This T cell receptor beta chain was documented in a study of blood T cells in healthy people across ages (dated by TCRdb to about 2015). Regarding the complete study: In model experiments, roughly one uniquely barcoded TCR beta cDNA molecule per two T cells was captured by template switching. The study measured age-related changes in TCR beta repertoire diversity using deep sequencing normalized with unique cDNA molecular identifiers. To avoid experimental bias, donors of different ages were distributed randomly across sequencing lanes. Donors were grouped into four age groups: young (average approximately 16 years), middle-aged (39), aged (approximately 58) and long-lived (just over 80). Using the same blood draw, the study looked at two additional independent replicas of 1 million unique cDNA reads for two donors, one aged 18 to 30 and the other aged 80 or older.

CDR1 and CDR2 are read off the germline V gene as MNHNS and SASEGT. V is cut by 7 bases and J by 1 base, and the space between the germline ends is 12 bases. The CDR3 contains 14 residues, cysteine and phenylalanine counted. Of all the DNA, just the CDR3 is kept, 42 bases in frame from base 1. Donors were 39 systemically healthy Caucasian individuals from Russia aged 6 to 90 years. Around 9.8 milliliters of peripheral blood were collected from each donor into EDTA-treated Vacutainer tubes. Ficoll-Paque density-gradient centrifugation was used to isolate PBMCs, with at least 6.5 million per sample. Trizol reagent was used to extract total RNA from PBMCs, with at least 5 micrograms per sample. The percentages of naive CD45RAhigh/CD27high T cells were determined by flow cytometry on a PBMC aliquot from every donor. Only a few counts were recorded for this clonotype. This receptor's antigen is unknown. It has no much larger one-base neighbor in the sample; base qualities were not kept.

What the study reported, not specific to this receptor: Because the CMV infection status of the donors was unknown, age-related changes in expanded clonotypes may potentially have been confounded. As age increased, observed TCR beta diversity per million T cells dropped in a roughly linear way, and a significant reduction was already evident by age 40. Total diversity estimates from one million sequenced T cells were considered lower bounds and underestimates. Because profiling used bulk unsorted PBMCs, naive and antigen-experienced compartments could not be compared conclusively. A strong correlation was found between observed TCR beta diversity and the percentage of naive T cells measured by flow cytometry. The long-lived group showed more naive CD4+ T cells, fewer expanded clones and increased TCR diversity than the aged group, suggesting age selection.

Library preparation employed 5' RACE. Reads for this sample came from an Illumina HiSeq 2500. A second about 7 to 11 cycle PCR used a sample-barcoded 5' primer and a J-beta primer mix. Each TCR beta cDNA molecule received a unique molecular identifier from a template-switch 5' adaptor carrying 12 random nucleotides. Each sample yielded at least 3 million CDR3-containing paired-end reads. First-strand cDNA synthesis was performed from all RNA using the Mint cDNA synthesis kit, with priming by a TRBC-specific oligonucleotide. All cDNA was treated with uracil-DNA glycosylase and then went through a first 18-cycle PCR with the universal primers M1SS and BC2_uni_R. From the authors' description of their analysis: Normalization of each sample was performed by random selection of 1 million high-quality reads, each carrying a distinct molecular identifier. Reads with shared molecular identifiers were discarded instead of being binned into consensus sequences. MiTCR, with a Q25 quality threshold and the strictest error-elimination algorithm, was used for CDR3 identification, clonotype clustering and error correction. A nonparametric unseen species model with Euler transformation was used to estimate a lower bound on total TCR beta diversity. The public sequencing data were trimmed at Q25 with fastp and processed into clonotypes with MiXCR by TCRdb, which kept only in-frame beta chains. When rows share a CDR3 protein, they turn into one entry using the most common DNA and genes. It is TCRdb's table, rather than the study itself, that gives the V and J calls and clone size. A total of around 1.5 million distinct CDR3 sequences appear in this sample, roughly a third of them only once. The ten top clones hold 11% of the sample.

The clonotype originates from a woman in her twenties or thirties in good health. The sequence is built from TRBV6-1 and TRBJ2-3; the best D guess is TRBD1, with 6 bases matching. The specimen was blood. Here the CDR3 is given as CASKGHIGTDTQYF. In nucleotides, the sequence is TGTGCCAGCAAGGGACACATAGGCACAGATACGCAGTATTTT.